This T cell receptor (beta chain) originates from a study of blood T cell repertoires in COVID-19. Study-level background: Sample material is recorded as cDNA or gDNA derived from T cells, B-cell-depleted T cells, or PBMCs.

Adults between roughly 18 and 90 years of age took part from 20 to 25 US areas. In germline, CDR1 is MNHEY, CDR2 SVGAGI. Trimming took off 6 bases at V and 0 bases at J, with 12 bases between the two ends. The CDR3 loop spans 14 amino acids. Authors' processing steps: Scientists estimated how many nucleated cells there were by amplifying reference gene primers. Clones were sequenced by immunoSEQ multiplex PCR, and TCRdb holds only the in-frame ones, with some missing. The D gene and trimming were derived from the DNA, and the V and J assignments and clone size from that table. The sample yields some 350,000 clones, 75% to 90% seen once.

The gene calls are TRBV6-5 and TRBJ2-7, with D perhaps matching TRBD1 (6 bases). What was sequenced was PBMCs or T cells enriched from blood (not recorded which). The sequence came from a man aged 18 to 30 who had recovered from COVID-19. The CDR3 loop reads CASRQGGSSYEQYF. CDR3 in DNA: TGTGCCAGCAGACAAGGGGGAAGCTCCTACGAGCAGTACTTC.